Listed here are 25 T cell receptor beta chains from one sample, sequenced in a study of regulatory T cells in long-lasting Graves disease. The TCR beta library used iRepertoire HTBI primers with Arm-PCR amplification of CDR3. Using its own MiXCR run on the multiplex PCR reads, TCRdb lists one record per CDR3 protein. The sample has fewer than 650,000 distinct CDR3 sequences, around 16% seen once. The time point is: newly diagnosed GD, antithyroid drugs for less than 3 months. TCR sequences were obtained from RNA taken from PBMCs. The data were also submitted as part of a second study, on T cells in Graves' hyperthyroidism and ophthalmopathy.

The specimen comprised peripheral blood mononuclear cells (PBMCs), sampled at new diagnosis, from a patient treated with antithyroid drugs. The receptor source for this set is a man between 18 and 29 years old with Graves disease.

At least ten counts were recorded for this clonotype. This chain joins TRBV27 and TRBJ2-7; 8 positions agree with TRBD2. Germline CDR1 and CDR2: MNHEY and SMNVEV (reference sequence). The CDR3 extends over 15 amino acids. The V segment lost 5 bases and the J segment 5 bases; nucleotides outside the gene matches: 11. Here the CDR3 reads CASSRSREGKDEQYF. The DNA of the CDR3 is TGTGCCAGCAGTCGATCACGGGAGGGAAAAGACGAGCAGTACTTC.

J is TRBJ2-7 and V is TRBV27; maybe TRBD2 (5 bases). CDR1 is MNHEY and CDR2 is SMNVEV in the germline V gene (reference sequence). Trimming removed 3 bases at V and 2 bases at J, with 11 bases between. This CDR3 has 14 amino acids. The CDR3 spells CASSLIGSTYEQYF. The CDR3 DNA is TGTGCCAGCAGTTTGATTGGGAGCACCTACGAGCAGTACTTC.

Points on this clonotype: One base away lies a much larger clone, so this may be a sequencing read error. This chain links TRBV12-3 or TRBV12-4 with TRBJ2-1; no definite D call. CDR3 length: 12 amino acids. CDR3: CACSSTYNEQFF. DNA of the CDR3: TGTGCCTGCAGTTCAACCTACAATGAGCAGTTCTTC.

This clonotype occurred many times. CDR3 sequence reads: CASSARLAGGDEQYF. The CDR3 nucleotides read TGTGCCAGCAGCGCCAGACTAGCGGGAGGAGATGAGCAGTACTTC. The rearrangement joins TRBV9 to TRBJ2-7, with TRBD2 matching over 13 bases. The V gene's germline CDR1 is SGDLS and CDR2 YYNGEE. The junction had 7 bases not matched to a gene; V was cut back by 3 bases and J by 7 bases. This CDR3 is built from 15 residues. The variable domain in full, completed from reference TRBV9 and TRBJ2-7, reads DSGVTQTPKHLITATGQRVTLRCSPRSGDLSVYWYQQSLDQGLQFLIQYYNGEERAKGNILERFSAQQFPDLHSELNLSSLELGDSALYFCASSARLAGGDEQYFGPGTRLTVT.

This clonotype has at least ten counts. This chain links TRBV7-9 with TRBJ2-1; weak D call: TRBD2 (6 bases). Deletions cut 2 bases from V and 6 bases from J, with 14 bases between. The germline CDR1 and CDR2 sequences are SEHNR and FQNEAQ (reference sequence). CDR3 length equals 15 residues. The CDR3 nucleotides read TGTGCCAGCAGCTTATTTGGCGGGACGGTCAATGAGCAGTTCTTC. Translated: CASSLFGGTVNEQFF.

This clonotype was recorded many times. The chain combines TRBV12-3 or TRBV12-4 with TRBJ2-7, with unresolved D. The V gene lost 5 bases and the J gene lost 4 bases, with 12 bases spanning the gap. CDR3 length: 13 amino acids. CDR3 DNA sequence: TGTGCCAGCAGTCAGAGGAGCATTTACGAGCAGTACTTC. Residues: CASSQRSIYEQYF.

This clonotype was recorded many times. Written as DNA, the CDR3 is TGCAGTGCCGGGACTAGCGGGAGTCAGTTCTTC. Encoded protein: CSAGTSGSQFF. The chain employs TRBV20-1 and TRBJ2-1; 14 bases match TRBD2. The J segment lost 13 bases and the V segment lost 6 bases, leaving 2 bases of the junction unmatched. Germline V CDR1 and CDR2: DFQATT, SNEGSKA (reference sequence). The CDR3 length is 11 residues.

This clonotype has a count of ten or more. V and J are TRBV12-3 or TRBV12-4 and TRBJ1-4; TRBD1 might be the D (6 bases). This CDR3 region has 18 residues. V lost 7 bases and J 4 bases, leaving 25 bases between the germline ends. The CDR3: CASNPLQGKESDNEKLFF. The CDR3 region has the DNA TGTGCCAGCAACCCCCTACAGGGAAAGGAATCGGATAATGAAAAACTGTTTTTT.

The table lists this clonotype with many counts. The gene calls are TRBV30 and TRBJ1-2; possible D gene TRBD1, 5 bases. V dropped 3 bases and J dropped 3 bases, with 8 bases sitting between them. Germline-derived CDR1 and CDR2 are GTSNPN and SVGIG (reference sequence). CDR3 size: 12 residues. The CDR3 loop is CAWSPGHYGYTF. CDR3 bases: TGTGCCTGGAGCCCGGGACACTATGGCTACACCTTC.

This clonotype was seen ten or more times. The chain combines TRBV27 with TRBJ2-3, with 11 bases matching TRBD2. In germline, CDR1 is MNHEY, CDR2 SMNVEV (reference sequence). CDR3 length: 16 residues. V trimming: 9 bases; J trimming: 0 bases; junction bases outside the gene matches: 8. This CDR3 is CASTPSGRLSTDTQYF. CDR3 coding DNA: TGTGCCAGTACTCCTAGCGGGAGGCTAAGCACAGATACGCAGTATTTT.

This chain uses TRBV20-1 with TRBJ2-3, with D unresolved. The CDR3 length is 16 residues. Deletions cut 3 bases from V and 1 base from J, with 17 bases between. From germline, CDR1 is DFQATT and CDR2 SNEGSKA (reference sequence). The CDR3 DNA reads TGCAGTGCTAGTTACTTCGAGGACCGGCGCACAGATACGCAGTATTTT. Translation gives CSASYFEDRRTDTQYF.

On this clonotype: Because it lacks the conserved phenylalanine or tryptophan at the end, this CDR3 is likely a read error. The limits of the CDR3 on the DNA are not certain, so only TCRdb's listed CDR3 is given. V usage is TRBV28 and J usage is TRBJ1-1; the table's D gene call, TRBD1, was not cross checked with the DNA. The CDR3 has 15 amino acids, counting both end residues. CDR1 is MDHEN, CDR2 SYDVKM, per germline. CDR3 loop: CASSSVTGGSTEAFL.

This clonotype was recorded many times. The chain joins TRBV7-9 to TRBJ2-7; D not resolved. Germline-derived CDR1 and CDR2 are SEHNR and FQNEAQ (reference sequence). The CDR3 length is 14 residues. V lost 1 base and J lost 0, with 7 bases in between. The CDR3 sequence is CASSLVRSSYEQYF. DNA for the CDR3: TGTGCCAGCAGCTTAGTAAGGAGCTCCTACGAGCAGTACTTC.

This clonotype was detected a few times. The CDR3 reads CSASGNEQYF. The CDR3 bases are TGCAGTGCTAGCGGGAACGAGCAGTACTTC. J is TRBJ2-7 and V is TRBV20-1; a weak D match, TRBD2 (5 bases). The CDR3 has 10 residues. V lost 3 bases, J lost 5 bases, and 5 bases lay in between. Per the germline V gene, CDR1 is DFQATT and CDR2 is SNEGSKA (reference sequence).

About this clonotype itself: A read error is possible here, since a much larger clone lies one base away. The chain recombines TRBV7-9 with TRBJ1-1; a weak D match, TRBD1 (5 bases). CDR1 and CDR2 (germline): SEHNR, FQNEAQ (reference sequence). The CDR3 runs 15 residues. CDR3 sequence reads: CASSHSDTMNTGAFF. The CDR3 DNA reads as TGTGCCAGCAGCCATTCGGACACCATGAACACTGGAGCTTTCTTT. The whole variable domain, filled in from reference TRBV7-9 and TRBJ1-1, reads DTGVSQNPRHKITKRGQNVTFRCDPISEHNRLYWYRQTLGQGPEFLTYFQNEAQLEKSRLLSDRFSAERPKGSFSTLEIQRTEQGDSAMYLCASSHSDTMNTGAFFGQGTRLTVV.

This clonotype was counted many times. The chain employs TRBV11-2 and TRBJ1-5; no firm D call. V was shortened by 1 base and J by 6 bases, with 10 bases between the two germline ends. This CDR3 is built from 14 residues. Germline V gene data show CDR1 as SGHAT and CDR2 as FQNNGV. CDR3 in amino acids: CASSLALGSQPQHF. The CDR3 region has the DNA TGTGCCAGCAGCTTAGCTCTGGGATCTCAGCCCCAGCATTTT.

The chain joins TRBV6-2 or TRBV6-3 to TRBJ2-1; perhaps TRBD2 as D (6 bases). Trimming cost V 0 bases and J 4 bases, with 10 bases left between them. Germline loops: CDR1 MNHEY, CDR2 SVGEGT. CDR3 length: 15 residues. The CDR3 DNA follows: TGTGCCAGCAGTTACTCCAGCGGGCTTTACAATGAGCAGTTCTTC. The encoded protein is CASSYSSGLYNEQFF.

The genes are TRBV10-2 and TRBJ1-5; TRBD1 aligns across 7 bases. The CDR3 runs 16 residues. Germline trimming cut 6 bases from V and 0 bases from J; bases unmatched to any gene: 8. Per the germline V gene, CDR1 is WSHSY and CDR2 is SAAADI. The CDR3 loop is CASRQGPLYSNQPQHF. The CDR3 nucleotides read TGCGCCAGCAGACAGGGGCCCCTATATAGCAATCAGCCCCAGCATTTT.

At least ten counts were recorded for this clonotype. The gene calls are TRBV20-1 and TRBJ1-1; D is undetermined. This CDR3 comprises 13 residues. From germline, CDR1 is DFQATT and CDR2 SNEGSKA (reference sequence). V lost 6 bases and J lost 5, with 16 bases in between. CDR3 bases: TGCAGTGCCCAGGAGATCGTAAAGACTGAAGCTTTCTTT. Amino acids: CSAQEIVKTEAFF.

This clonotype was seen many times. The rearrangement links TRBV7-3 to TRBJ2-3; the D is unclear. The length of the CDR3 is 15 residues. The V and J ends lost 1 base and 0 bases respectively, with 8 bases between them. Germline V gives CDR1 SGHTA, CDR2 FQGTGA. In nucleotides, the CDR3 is TGTGCCAGCAGCTTAATGTCTCGGAGCACAGATACGCAGTATTTT. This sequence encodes CASSLMSRSTDTQYF.

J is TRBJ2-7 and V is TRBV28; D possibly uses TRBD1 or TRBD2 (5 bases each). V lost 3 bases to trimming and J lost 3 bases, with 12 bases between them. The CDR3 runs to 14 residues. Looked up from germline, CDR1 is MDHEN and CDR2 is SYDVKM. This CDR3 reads CASSFLGDGYEQYF. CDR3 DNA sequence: TGTGCCAGCAGTTTCTTAGGGGACGGCTACGAGCAGTACTTC.

CDR3 amino acids: CASSWPGGNQPQHF. CDR3 nucleotide sequence: TGTGCCAGTAGTTGGCCAGGGGGCAATCAGCCCCAGCATTTT. The chain employs TRBV19 and TRBJ1-5; D is possibly TRBD1 (6 bases). The CDR3 spans 14 residues. V gave up 5 bases and J gave up 2 bases, with 10 bases separating them. Per germline, CDR1 LNHDA and CDR2 SQIVND (reference sequence).

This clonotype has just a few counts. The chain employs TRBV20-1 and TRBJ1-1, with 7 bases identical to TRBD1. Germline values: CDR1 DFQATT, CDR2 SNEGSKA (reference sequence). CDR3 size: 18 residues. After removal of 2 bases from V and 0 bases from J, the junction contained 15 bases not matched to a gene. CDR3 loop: CSARPSLTPGTVNTEAFF. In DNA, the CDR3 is TGCAGTGCTAGACCCTCGCTCACCCCCGGGACAGTGAACACTGAAGCTTTCTTT.

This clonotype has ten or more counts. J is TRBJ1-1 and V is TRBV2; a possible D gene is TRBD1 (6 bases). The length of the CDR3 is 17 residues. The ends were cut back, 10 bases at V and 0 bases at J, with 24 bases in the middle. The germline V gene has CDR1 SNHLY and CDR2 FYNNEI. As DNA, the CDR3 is TGTGCCACCAAGGTTGGGGGGGCCGCCGGACTGAACACTGAAGCTTTCTTT. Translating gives CATKVGGAAGLNTEAFF.

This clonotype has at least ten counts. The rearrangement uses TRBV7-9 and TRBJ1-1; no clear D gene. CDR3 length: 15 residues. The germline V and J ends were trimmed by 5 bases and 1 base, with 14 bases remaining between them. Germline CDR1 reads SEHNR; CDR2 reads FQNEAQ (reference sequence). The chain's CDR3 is CASSPVEAENTEAFF. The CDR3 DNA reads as TGTGCCAGCAGCCCAGTCGAGGCAGAGAACACTGAAGCTTTCTTT.